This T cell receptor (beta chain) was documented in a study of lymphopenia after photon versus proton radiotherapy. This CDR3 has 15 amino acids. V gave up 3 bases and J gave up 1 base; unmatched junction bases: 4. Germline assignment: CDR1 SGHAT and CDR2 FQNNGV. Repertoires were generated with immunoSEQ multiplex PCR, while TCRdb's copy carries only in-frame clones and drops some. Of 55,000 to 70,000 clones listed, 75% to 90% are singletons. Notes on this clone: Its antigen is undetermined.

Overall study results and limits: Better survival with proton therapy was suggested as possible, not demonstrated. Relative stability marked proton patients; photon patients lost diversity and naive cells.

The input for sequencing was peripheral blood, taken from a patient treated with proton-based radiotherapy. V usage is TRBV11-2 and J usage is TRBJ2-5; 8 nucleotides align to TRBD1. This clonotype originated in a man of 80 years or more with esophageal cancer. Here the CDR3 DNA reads TGTGCCAGCAGCTTGACCGGGACAGGCCAAGAGACCCAGTACTTC. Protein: CASSLTGTGQETQYF.